The 26 T cell receptor beta chains given below trace back to one sample, sequenced in a study of CD8 T cells in Susac syndrome. RNA amounts of about 0.5 to 1 ug underwent reverse transcription with random hexamers. TCRdb reanalysed the immunoSEQ multiplex PCR reads using MiXCR and keeps one entry per CDR3 protein. Of more than 150,000 distinct CDR3 sequences in the sample, around 94% were seen once. The sample was CD4+ T cells from PBMCs. Every receptor here comes from a human donor in good health.

This clonotype was recorded once. The chain recombines TRBV20-1 with TRBJ1-1; 11 bases map to TRBD1. CDR3 size: 16 residues. V shed 6 bases and J 0 bases; nucleotides not matched to a gene: 9. CDR1 DFQATT and CDR2 SNEGSKA come from the germline V gene (reference sequence). For the CDR3, the DNA is TGCAGTGCCCCCCGAGGGACAGGGGGAATGAACACTGAAGCTTTCTTT. It translates to CSAPRGTGGMNTEAFF.

The J gene is TRBJ1-1, the V gene TRBV7-9; D not certain. CDR3 length: 13 amino acids. Germline-derived CDR1 and CDR2 are SEHNR and FQNEAQ (reference sequence). The germline V and J ends were trimmed by 6 bases and 1 base, with 9 bases remaining between them. This CDR3 is CASRITENTEAFF. Written as DNA, the CDR3 is TGTGCCAGCAGAATAACAGAGAACACTGAAGCTTTCTTT.

J is TRBJ2-4 and V is TRBV10-3; the D call may be TRBD1 or TRBD2 (5 bases each). CDR3 length: 14 amino acids. V gave up 4 bases and J gave up 3 bases, with 10 bases separating them. CDR1 and CDR2 (germline): ENHRY, SYGVKD. The CDR3 reads CAISGDRSKNIQYF. The CDR3 DNA reads TGTGCCATCAGTGGGGACCGGAGCAAAAACATTCAGTACTTC.

V usage is TRBV12-3 or TRBV12-4 and J usage is TRBJ1-1, with D maybe TRBD1 (5 bases). The CDR3 sequence is 13 residues long. V dropped 2 bases and J dropped 3 bases, with 7 bases sitting between them. The CDR3 nucleotides read TGTGCCAGCAGTTTAAGGGGATACACTGAAGCTTTCTTT. Translating it yields CASSLRGYTEAFF.

The gene calls are TRBV30 and TRBJ2-7; TRBD1 aligns across 7 bases. Per germline, CDR1 GTSNPN and CDR2 SVGIG (reference sequence). J was trimmed by 3 bases and V by 2 bases; bases with no gene match: 13. This CDR3 spans 16 amino acids. CDR3 DNA: TGTGCCTGGAGTCTCCTGCCGGACAGGCAGGACTACGAGCAGTACTTC. This sequence encodes CAWSLLPDRQDYEQYF.

The chain couples TRBV29-1 to TRBJ1-2; 12 nucleotides match TRBD1. The trim removed 6 bases at V and 6 bases at J, leaving 5 bases unmatched. There are 13 residues in the CDR3. Germline-derived CDR1 and CDR2 are SQVTM and ANQGSEA. The CDR3 sequence is CSVAGTGGHGYTF. The CDR3, as DNA: TGCAGCGTCGCCGGGACAGGGGGCCATGGCTACACCTTC.

The rearrangement links TRBV12-3 or TRBV12-4 to TRBJ2-5; the D is unclear. The CDR3 is 15 residues long. V was shortened by 1 base and J by 0 bases, with 9 bases between the two germline ends. Written as DNA, the CDR3 is TGTGCCAGCAGTTTAGATAGAGGTTACCAAGAGACCCAGTACTTC. This codes for CASSLDRGYQETQYF.

The chain has TRBV7-9 and TRBJ1-2; maybe TRBD1 (5 bases). V was cut by 10 bases and J by 1 base, with 13 bases left in between. This CDR3 spans 13 amino acids. In germline, CDR1 is SEHNR, CDR2 FQNEAQ (reference sequence). CDR3 coding DNA: TGTGCCACCCGGGGCGCAGATAACTATGGCTACACCTTC. Translated: CATRGADNYGYTF.

This chain connects TRBV18 to TRBJ2-7; D uncertain. This CDR3 comprises 14 residues. Between the trimmed V and J ends, which lost 2 bases and 0 bases, there was a span of 8 bases. The germline V gene has CDR1 KGHSH and CDR2 LQKENI. The CDR3 protein is CASSPTDVSYEQYF. For the CDR3, the DNA is TGTGCCAGCTCACCAACTGACGTCTCCTACGAGCAGTACTTC.

The rearrangement links TRBV4-3 to TRBJ2-4; no reliable D call. Germline V gives CDR1 LGHNA, CDR2 YSLEER. Trimming left V 1 base short and J 2 bases short, with 6 bases between. The CDR3 has 14 amino acids. The CDR3 bases are TGCGCCAGCAGCCAAGGTCCGACCAAAAACATTCAGTACTTC. Translating it yields CASSQGPTKNIQYF.

CDR3 in DNA: TGCAGCGTTGTAGGCATCCGGGGCACTGAAGCTTTCTTT. Its translation is CSVVGIRGTEAFF. The chain recombines TRBV29-1 with TRBJ1-1; D ambiguous. Trimming cost V 4 bases and J 4 bases, with 13 bases left between them. The CDR3 is 13 residues long. The germline CDR1 and CDR2 sequences are SQVTM and ANQGSEA.

This chain joins TRBV30 and TRBJ2-3; 15 bases line up with TRBD2. The CDR3 is 19 residues long. Germline V CDR1 and CDR2: GTSNPN, SVGIG (reference sequence). After removal of 2 bases from V and 0 bases from J, the junction contained 9 bases not matched to a gene. This CDR3 is CAWSHWGTSGGTSTDTQYF. The CDR3, as DNA: TGTGCCTGGAGTCATTGGGGGACTAGCGGGGGGACCAGCACAGATACGCAGTATTTT.

The chain joins TRBV30 to TRBJ1-6, with D unresolved. The CDR3 loop spans 12 amino acids. The V end was cut by 4 bases, the J end by 8 bases, with 9 bases between. Per the germline V gene, CDR1 is GTSNPN and CDR2 is SVGIG (reference sequence). This chain's CDR3 is CAWNPQDSPLHF. CDR3 bases: TGTGCCTGGAACCCCCAGGATTCACCCCTCCACTTT. The full variable domain, its missing parts supplied by reference TRBV30 and TRBJ1-6, is SQTIHQWPATLVQPVGSPLSLECTVEGTSNPNLYWYRQAAGRGLQLLFYSVGIGQISSEVPQNLSASRPQDRQFILSSKKLLLSDSGFYLCAWNPQDSPLHFGNGTRLTVT.

The chain has TRBV3-1 and TRBJ2-4; D perhaps matches TRBD1 (5 bases). The germline V gene has CDR1 LGHDT and CDR2 YNNKEL (reference sequence). The CDR3 sequence is 13 residues long. V was shortened by 2 bases and J by 7 bases, with 9 bases between the two germline ends. CDR3 amino acids: CASSQRGLNIQYF. CDR3 nucleotide sequence: TGTGCCAGCAGCCAAAGGGGATTGAACATTCAGTACTTC.

The V and J genes are TRBV29-1 and TRBJ1-2, with D perhaps TRBD1 (5 bases). Germline V CDR1 and CDR2: SQVTM, ANQGSEA. The CDR3 covers 13 residues. Trimming shortened V by 2 bases and J by 1 base, and 8 bases separated the two germline ends. In nucleotides, the CDR3 is TGCAGCGTTGAATCAGGGATTAACTATGGCTACACCTTC. It yields the protein CSVESGINYGYTF.

CDR3 sequence reads: CAWSVRDGETQYF. The CDR3 DNA follows: TGTGCCTGGAGTGTAAGGGACGGAGAGACCCAGTACTTC. The chain has TRBV30 and TRBJ2-5; the D gene could be TRBD1 or TRBD2 (5 bases each). Trimming removed 0 bases from V and 4 bases from J, with 9 bases in between. The CDR3 is 13 residues long. CDR1 GTSNPN and CDR2 SVGIG come from the germline V gene (reference sequence).

The rearrangement uses TRBV28 and TRBJ1-2; the D is unclear. The ends were cut back, 6 bases at V and 3 bases at J, with 11 bases in the middle. The CDR3 runs to 13 residues. The V gene's germline CDR1 is MDHEN and CDR2 SYDVKM. This CDR3 reads CASSFGEDYGYTF. The CDR3 DNA reads TGTGCCAGCAGCTTCGGGGAGGACTATGGCTACACCTTC.

The chain combines TRBV7-9 with TRBJ1-2; D is unresolved. V was cut by 1 base and J by 4 bases, with 7 bases left in between. CDR3 length: 13 residues. CDR1 and CDR2 from the germline V gene are SEHNR and FQNEAQ (reference sequence). For the CDR3, the DNA is TGTGCCAGCAGCTTAGAAGTGATCTATGGCTACACCTTC. It specifies CASSLEVIYGYTF. The full variable domain, completed using reference TRBV7-9 and TRBJ1-2, is DTGVSQNPRHKITKRGQNVTFRCDPISEHNRLYWYRQTLGQGPEFLTYFQNEAQLEKSRLLSDRFSAERPKGSFSTLEIQRTEQGDSAMYLCASSLEVIYGYTFGSGTRLTVV.

The chain uses TRBV29-1 and TRBJ2-3; perhaps TRBD2 as D (7 bases). V was cut by 3 bases and J by 8 bases, with 18 bases left in between. Germline V gene lookup returns CDR1 SQVTM and CDR2 ANQGSEA. CDR3 size: 14 residues. This CDR3 is CSVEGGGGRITQYF. DNA for the CDR3: TGCAGCGTTGAGGGGGGCGGGGGCAGGATTACGCAGTATTTT.

The chain uses TRBV20-1 and TRBJ1-6; 10 nucleotides agree with TRBD1. This CDR3 has 17 residues. The trim removed 5 bases at V and 1 base at J, leaving 8 bases unmatched. CDR1 is DFQATT, CDR2 SNEGSKA, per germline (reference sequence). CDR3 sequence (DNA): TGCAGTGCTGGGGGACAGGGGCAAAGGTCCTATAATTCACCCCTCCACTTT. This sequence encodes CSAGGQGQRSYNSPLHF.

CDR3 amino acids: CASSVEVEANYGYTF. The CDR3 region has the DNA TGTGCCAGCAGCGTAGAGGTGGAGGCTAACTATGGCTACACCTTC. V and J are TRBV9 and TRBJ1-2; no reliable D call. Trimming cost V 0 bases and J 0 bases, with 9 bases left between them. This CDR3 has 15 residues. Germline CDR1 reads SGDLS; CDR2 reads YYNGEE.

This sequence joins TRBV18 and TRBJ2-7, with 9 bases identical to TRBD1. Germline V lookup: CDR1 KGHSH, CDR2 LQKENI. This CDR3 contains 15 residues. Germline trimming cut 3 bases from V and 5 bases from J; bases unmatched to any gene: 8. DNA for the CDR3: TGTGCCAGCTCACCGGGGACAGGGTCTATCGACGAGCAGTACTTC. This codes for CASSPGTGSIDEQYF.

This chain connects TRBV29-1 to TRBJ1-2; perhaps TRBD1 as D (5 bases). The CDR3 sequence is 13 residues long. V was shortened by 0 bases and J by 0 bases, with 5 bases between the two germline ends. CDR1 and CDR2 from the germline V gene are SQVTM and ANQGSEA. As DNA, the CDR3 is TGCAGCGTTGAAGAGGGGCCTAACTATGGCTACACCTTC. Its protein product is CSVEEGPNYGYTF.

CDR3 in DNA: TGTGCCAGCAGTCCTCCACCGACAGGGAGGAGGCAGCCCCAGCATTTT. Translated: CASSPPPTGRRQPQHF. This chain joins TRBV12-3 or TRBV12-4 and TRBJ1-5, with 7 bases matching TRBD1. The CDR3 extends over 16 amino acids. Trimming took 5 bases from V and 7 from J; bases not matched to a gene: 14.

The chain couples TRBV7-2 to TRBJ2-7, with 7 bases fitting TRBD1. J lost 3 bases, V lost 5 bases, and 4 bases had no gene match. The length of the CDR3 is 13 residues. Germline V lookup: CDR1 SGHTA, CDR2 FQGNSA. CDR3 DNA sequence: TGTGCCAGCAGCCCCGGGACAGACTACGAGCAGTACTTC. Protein sequence: CASSPGTDYEQYF.

The chain couples TRBV12-3 or TRBV12-4 to TRBJ1-1, with D tentatively TRBD1 (5 bases). With 3 bases removed from V and 5 bases from J, the gap between germline ends came to 10 bases. The CDR3 length is 13 residues. CDR3 region: CASSFMGGTEAFF. CDR3 DNA: TGTGCCAGCAGTTTTATGGGGGGAACTGAAGCTTTCTTT.